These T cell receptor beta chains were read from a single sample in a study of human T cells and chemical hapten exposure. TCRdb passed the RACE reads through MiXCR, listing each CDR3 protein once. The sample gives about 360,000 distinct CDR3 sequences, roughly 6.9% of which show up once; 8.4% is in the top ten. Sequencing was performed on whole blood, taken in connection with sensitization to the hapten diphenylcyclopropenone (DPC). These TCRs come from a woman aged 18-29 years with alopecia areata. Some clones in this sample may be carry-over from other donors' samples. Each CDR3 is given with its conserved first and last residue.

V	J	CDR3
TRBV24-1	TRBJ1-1	CATGDAGTREAFF
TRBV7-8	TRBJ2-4	CASSLEGSKDIQYF
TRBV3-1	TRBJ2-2	CASSQDSGRGMAGELFF
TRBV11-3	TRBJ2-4	CASSLDRLAIPVPLAKNIQYF
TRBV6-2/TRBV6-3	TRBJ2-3	CASSYEGGSTDTQYF
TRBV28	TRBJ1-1	CASSLLYLTDGQIEAFF
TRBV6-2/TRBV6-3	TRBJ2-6	CASSNDSGANVLTF
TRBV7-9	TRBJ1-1	CASSRTILNTEAFF
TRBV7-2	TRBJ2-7	CASSFIQTTEQYF
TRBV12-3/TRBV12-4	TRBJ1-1	CASSLDTMNTEAFF
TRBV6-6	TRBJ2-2	CASSYRGQGRTGELFF
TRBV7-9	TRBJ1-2	CASSPGPADSYGYTF
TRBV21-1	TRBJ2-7	CASSKVDIRDRAYEQYF
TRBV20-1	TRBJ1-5	CSARDRDTHQPQHF
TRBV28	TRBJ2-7	CASKSGRGLEKYF
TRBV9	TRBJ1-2	CASSLGTAPYGYTF
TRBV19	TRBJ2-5	CASSSRLPRQYQETQYF
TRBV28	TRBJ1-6	CASSLIGQSWDSPLHF
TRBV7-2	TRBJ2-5	CASSLMGLYQETQYF
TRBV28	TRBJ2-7	CATQPGQSVEQYF
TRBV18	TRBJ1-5	CASSPPGNQPQHF
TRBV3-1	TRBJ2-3	CASSQDPGNTQYF
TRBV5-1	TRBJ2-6	CASSDAKQTGRASGANVLTF
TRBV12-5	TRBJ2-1	CASGSTSGTRQFF
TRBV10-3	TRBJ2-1	CAISESTGAYNEQFF
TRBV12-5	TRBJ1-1	CASGLATHLSTEAFF
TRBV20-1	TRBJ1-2	CSARDRGTNYGYTF
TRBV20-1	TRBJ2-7	CSARDPERGRAYEQYF
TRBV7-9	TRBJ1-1	CASSSQGTYTEAFF
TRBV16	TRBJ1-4	CASSLDRASDEKLFF
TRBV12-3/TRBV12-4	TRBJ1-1	CASSLRMARGQNTEAFF
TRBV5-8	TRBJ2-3	CASSAEGDTDTQYF
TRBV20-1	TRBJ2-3	CSAQDGLRADTQYF